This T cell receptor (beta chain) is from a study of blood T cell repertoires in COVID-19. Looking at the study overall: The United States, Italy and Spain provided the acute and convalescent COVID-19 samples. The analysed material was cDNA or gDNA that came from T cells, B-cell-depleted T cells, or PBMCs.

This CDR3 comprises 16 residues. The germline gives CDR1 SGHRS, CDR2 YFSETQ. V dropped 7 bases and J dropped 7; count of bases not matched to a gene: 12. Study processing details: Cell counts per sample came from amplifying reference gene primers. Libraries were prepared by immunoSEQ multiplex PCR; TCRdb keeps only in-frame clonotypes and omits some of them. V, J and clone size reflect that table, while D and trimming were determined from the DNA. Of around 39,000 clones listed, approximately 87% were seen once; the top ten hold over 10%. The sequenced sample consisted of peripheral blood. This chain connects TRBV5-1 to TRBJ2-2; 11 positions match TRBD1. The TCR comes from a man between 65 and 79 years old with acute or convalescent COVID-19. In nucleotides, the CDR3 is TGCGCCAGCGGTCGGACAGGGGGCCAAAGAATCGGGGAGCTGTTTTTT. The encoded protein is CASGRTGGQRIGELFF.